The clone carrying this T cell receptor (beta chain) was counted at least ten times. Its antigen is currently unknown. These data come from a study of T cells in Graves' hyperthyroidism and ophthalmopathy. A NOSPECS grade of at least 4, a Clinical Activity Score of at least 3 and duration under 3 months were recorded in ophthalmopathy patients. Diagnosing involved the use of clinical symptoms, serum thyroxine and TRAb, thyroid ultrasound and orbital computed tomography. The CDR3 regions of TCR beta were amplified from RNA transcripts. TCR CDR3 underwent first-round RT-PCR with the HTBI primer set. TCRdb re-called the multiplex PCR reads with MiXCR, one entry per CDR3 protein. The sample has 600,000 or so distinct CDR3 sequences, about 15% seen once. Notes on the study in general: In validation, the model predicted ophthalmopathy. These predictions came a median about 6.2 months before onset. Blood shared most expanded thyroid clonotypes above 0.001.

Germline assignment: CDR1 SEHNR and CDR2 FQNEAQ (reference sequence). The V segment lost 5 bases and the J segment 0 bases; nucleotides outside the gene matches: 6. The length of the CDR3 is 15 residues. This chain links TRBV7-9 with TRBJ2-7; 8 bases match TRBD1. The TCR sequence derives from a woman in her forties or fifties with Graves' ophthalmopathy. Sequences were obtained from blood. The CDR3 loop is CASSPRDRISYEQYF. The CDR3 region has the DNA TGTGCCAGCAGCCCGAGGGACAGGATCTCCTACGAGCAGTACTTC.